The 18 T cell receptor beta chains in this list originate from one sample, sequenced in a study of T-cell memory formation after mild COVID-19. TCRdb ran MiXCR on the 5' RACE reads and lists one entry per CDR3 protein. Of tens of thousands of distinct CDR3 sequences listed, about 13% are singletons. Sequencing was carried out using PBMCs or a T cell subset sorted from them (not recorded which). These receptors came from an adult woman who had mild COVID-19 (a few samples of this study predate the infection). Cell type and time point are not known.

The V call is TRBV2, the J call TRBJ1-2; D gene ambiguous. Per germline, CDR1 SNHLY and CDR2 FYNNEI. Trimming removed 8 bases from V and 5 bases from J, with 12 bases in between. This CDR3 has 12 amino acids. The CDR3 DNA reads TGTGCCAGCCGCCAGCCGCCTTATGGCTACACCTTC. Its translation: CASRQPPYGYTF.

This chain uses TRBV6-2 or TRBV6-3 with TRBJ2-5; 11 bases match TRBD2. CDR1 is MNHEY and CDR2 is SVGEGT in the germline V gene. With 4 bases clipped from V and 2 bases from J, the junction kept 6 bases outside the gene matches. This CDR3 has 16 amino acids. The CDR3 DNA reads TGTGCCAGCAGTTCGAAAGGGACTAGCGGACAAGAGACCCAGTACTTC. Protein sequence: CASSSKGTSGQETQYF.

The chain combines TRBV20-1 with TRBJ2-1, with 7 bases aligning to TRBD2. V trimming: 0 bases; J trimming: 0 bases; junction bases outside the gene matches: 11. CDR3 length: 18 residues. Germline V gives CDR1 DFQATT, CDR2 SNEGSKA (reference sequence). CDR3 in amino acids: CSARDRPSGGVSYNEQFF. CDR3 in DNA: TGCAGTGCTAGAGATAGACCTAGCGGAGGGGTCTCCTACAATGAGCAGTTCTTC.

By share of the sample, this clonotype is medium-sized (0.01 to 0.1%). The V gene is TRBV27, the J gene TRBJ2-7, with D unclear. Germline-derived CDR1 and CDR2 are MNHEY and SMNVEV (reference sequence). This CDR3 is built from 15 residues. V dropped 0 bases and J dropped 3 bases, with 12 bases sitting between them. CDR3 in DNA: TGTGCCAGCAGTTTATCTGTACCGGCCTTCTACGAGCAGTACTTC. The encoded protein is CASSLSVPAFYEQYF.

This rearrangement joins TRBV7-6 to TRBJ1-3; no clear D. CDR1 and CDR2 from the germline V gene are SGHVS and FNYEAQ. This CDR3 is 15 amino acids long. Trimming shortened V by 2 bases and J by 3 bases, and 11 bases separated the two germline ends. The CDR3 spells CASSLSPGDGNTIYF. The DNA of the CDR3 is TGTGCCAGCAGCTTATCGCCAGGCGATGGAAACACCATATATTTT. Looking up the rest from reference TRBV7-6 and TRBJ1-3 gives the full variable domain: GAGVSQSPRYKVTKRGQDVALRCDPISGHVSLYWYRQALGQGPEFLTYFNYEAQQDKSGLPNDRFSAERPEGSISTLTIQRTEQRDSAMYRCASSLSPGDGNTIYFGEGSWLTVV.

This clonotype turned up a few times. This chain connects TRBV4-1 to TRBJ2-4; tentative D call: TRBD2 (5 bases). Deletions cut 4 bases from V and 15 bases from J, with 16 bases between. CDR3 length: 12 amino acids. The germline V gene has CDR1 MGHRA and CDR2 YSYEKL. DNA of the CDR3: TGCGCCAGCAGCCTACCCGGGGTAGACCCGTACTTC. It is translated as CASSLPGVDPYF.

V and J are TRBV7-6 and TRBJ2-1; 10 bases agree with TRBD2. The germline CDR1 and CDR2 sequences are SGHVS and FNYEAQ. The CDR3 covers 16 residues. With 5 bases clipped from V and 4 bases from J, the junction kept 8 bases outside the gene matches. This CDR3 is CASSQYGLAAYNEQFF. DNA of the CDR3: TGTGCCAGCAGCCAATACGGACTAGCGGCTTACAATGAGCAGTTCTTC.

The rearrangement links TRBV7-9 to TRBJ2-6, with 9 positions matching TRBD1. Per germline, CDR1 SEHNR and CDR2 FQNEAQ (reference sequence). This CDR3 has 18 amino acids. Trimming at V came to 5 bases and at J to 4 bases, leaving 12 bases not matched to a gene. CDR3 sequence reads: CASSPRTGASSGANVLTF. The CDR3 DNA is TGTGCCAGCAGCCCAAGGACAGGGGCCTCCTCCGGGGCCAACGTCCTGACTTTC.

The CDR3 loop is CASSLPISYEQYF. The DNA for the CDR3 is TGTGCCAGCAGCTTACCTATATCCTACGAGCAGTACTTC. This rearrangement joins TRBV6-6 to TRBJ2-7, with no clear D. The CDR3 is made up of 13 amino acids. The V and J ends lost 6 bases and 1 base respectively, with 10 bases between them. Germline V gene sequence: CDR1 MNHNY, CDR2 SVGAGI (reference sequence).

A remark on this clonotype: Given a much more abundant clone one base away, this may be a read error. This chain joins TRBV29-1 and TRBJ2-7; 8 positions agree with TRBD1. The V gene end was trimmed by 4 bases and the J gene end by 5 bases; junction bases not matched to a gene: 10. Germline V gene lookup returns CDR1 SQVTM and CDR2 ANQGSEA. The CDR3 is 14 amino acids. The CDR3 loop reads CSVGGDRWHNEQYF. The CDR3, as DNA: TGCAGCGTTGGAGGGGACAGGTGGCACAACGAGCAGTACTTC.

This clonotype was found a few times. This chain connects TRBV7-9 to TRBJ2-3, with a tentative D call TRBD1 (6 bases). The CDR3 is made up of 13 amino acids. V was shortened by 6 bases and J by 1 base, with 8 bases between the two germline ends. Germline V gene data show CDR1 as SEHNR and CDR2 as FQNEAQ (reference sequence). The CDR3 region is CASSSGGTDTQYF. CDR3 nucleotides: TGTGCCAGCAGTTCAGGGGGCACAGATACGCAGTATTTT.

This clonotype was seen only a few times. The rearrangement joins TRBV20-1 to TRBJ2-3; 7 nucleotides agree with TRBD2. CDR1 DFQATT and CDR2 SNEGSKA come from the germline V gene (reference sequence). The CDR3 loop spans 13 amino acids. The J segment lost 6 bases and the V segment lost 2 bases, leaving 5 bases of the junction unmatched. For the CDR3, the DNA is TGCAGTGCTAGAAAAGCGGGGTGGGATACGCAGTATTTT. Translation: CSARKAGWDTQYF.

The chain links TRBV20-1 to TRBJ1-5; a possible D gene is TRBD1 (5 bases). Germline V CDR1 and CDR2: DFQATT, SNEGSKA (reference sequence). V gave up 0 bases and J gave up 5 bases, with 11 bases separating them. The CDR3 contains 14 residues. The CDR3 reads CSARDGREHQPQHF. In DNA form, the CDR3 reads TGCAGTGCTAGAGATGGCAGGGAGCATCAGCCCCAGCATTTT.

This clonotype was seen a handful of times. The chain joins TRBV6-2 or TRBV6-3 to TRBJ2-1; no definite D call. Trimming cost V 0 bases and J 5 bases, with 5 bases left between them. This CDR3 is 13 amino acids long. Germline values: CDR1 MNHEY, CDR2 SVGEGT. In DNA, the CDR3 is TGTGCCAGCAGTTACTCCGGAAACAATGAGCAGTTCTTC. It translates to CASSYSGNNEQFF.

V usage is TRBV20-1 and J usage is TRBJ1-1, with D uncertain. The CDR3 runs 10 residues. Germline assignment: CDR1 DFQATT and CDR2 SNEGSKA (reference sequence). V was clipped by 3 bases and J by 3 bases, with 2 bases between them. The CDR3 region is CSARDTEAFF. CDR3 nucleotide sequence: TGCAGTGCTAGGGACACTGAAGCTTTCTTT.

This rearrangement joins TRBV20-1 to TRBJ2-3; 9 bases are a match to TRBD2. This CDR3 has 16 residues. The germline V gene has CDR1 DFQATT and CDR2 SNEGSKA (reference sequence). The V segment lost 2 bases and the J segment 2 bases; nucleotides outside the gene matches: 8. The CDR3 nucleotides read TGCAGTGCTAGAAAAACTAGCGGGTGGGACACAGATACGCAGTATTTT. This codes for CSARKTSGWDTDTQYF.

The rearrangement uses TRBV20-1 and TRBJ2-7; 16 bases align to TRBD2. From germline, CDR1 is DFQATT and CDR2 SNEGSKA (reference sequence). This CDR3 contains 15 residues. V trimming: 6 bases; J trimming: 2 bases; junction bases outside the gene matches: 4. CDR3 loop: CSAPGLAGGPYEQYF. The CDR3 DNA reads TGCAGTGCACCGGGACTAGCGGGGGGGCCCTACGAGCAGTACTTC.

The DNA of the CDR3 is TGCAGTGGCGGGCGCGGCTATGGCTACACCTTC. Amino acid sequence: CSGGRGYGYTF. The V gene is TRBV20-1, the J gene TRBJ1-2; no reliable D call. Germline V gives CDR1 DFQATT, CDR2 SNEGSKA (reference sequence). Trimming shortened V by 7 bases and J by 4 bases, and 10 bases separated the two germline ends. The CDR3 is 11 amino acids.